This T cell receptor beta chain was documented in a study of T cell responses to AZD1222 COVID-19 vaccine. Study-wide results and caveats: Donor demographics were predominantly white British with a female majority; clonal diversity may be underestimated. Repertoires were obtained solely post-peak T cell response.

Method: immunoSEQ multiplex PCR; TCRdb's copy keeps in-frame clones and lacks some. The data contain some 150,000 clones, 80% to 95% of them singletons. CDR1 and CDR2 from the germline V gene are MDHEN and SYDVKM. This CDR3 comprises 19 residues. After removal of 6 bases from V and 4 bases from J, the junction contained 17 bases not matched to a gene. This clone came up once. Its specificity is unknown. This clonotype was sampled from an adult in good health. The genes are TRBV28 and TRBJ2-1, with 11 bases that match TRBD1. The sequencing here drew on peripheral blood, taken on day 0 of AZD1222 vaccination. CDR3 DNA: TGTGCCAGCAGGTCTGGACAGGGGGCTGAGTTTGGGCAATACAATGAGCAGTTCTTC. Protein: CASRSGQGAEFGQYNEQFF.